The 29 T cell receptor beta chains below all came from one sample that was sequenced in a study of blood T cell repertoires in COVID-19. Libraries were prepared by immunoSEQ multiplex PCR; TCRdb keeps only in-frame clonotypes and omits some of them. Seen here are a few hundred thousand clones, 87% observed once, and the top ten hold approximately 5%. The sequencing input was PBMCs or T cells enriched from blood (not recorded which). The receptor source for this set is a woman younger than 45 who had recovered from COVID-19.

This CDR3 reads CASSLNVGGRGETQYF. The CDR3 DNA reads as TGCGCCAGCAGCCTAAATGTAGGGGGGAGGGGAGAGACCCAGTACTTC. The chain employs TRBV4-1 and TRBJ2-5; TRBD2 might be the D (7 bases). Trimming took 4 bases from V and 4 from J, leaving 19 bases between them. Germline CDR1 is MGHRA and CDR2 is YSYEKL. The CDR3 spans 16 residues.

This clone was counted only a few times. This chain links TRBV6-1 with TRBJ1-1; possibly TRBD1 for D (5 bases). CDR1 and CDR2 (germline): MNHNS, SASEGT. This CDR3 has 14 amino acids. V lost 1 base to trimming and J lost 1 base, with 7 bases between them. Here the CDR3 reads CASSEETANTEAFF. In DNA form, the CDR3 reads TGTGCCAGCAGTGAAGAGACAGCGAACACTGAAGCTTTCTTT.

CDR3 bases: TGTGCCAGCAGGGTAGCGGGGTCGAACACCGGGGAGCTGTTTTTT. Protein product: CASRVAGSNTGELFF. This chain uses TRBV11-2 with TRBJ2-2; 8 nucleotides align to TRBD2. The CDR3 has 15 residues. V dropped 6 bases and J dropped 0; count of bases not matched to a gene: 3. Looked up from germline, CDR1 is SGHAT and CDR2 is FQNNGV. The full variable domain, completed using reference TRBV11-2 and TRBJ2-2, is EAGVAQSPRYKIIEKRQSVAFWCNPISGHATLYWYQQILGQGPKLLIQFQNNGVVDDSQLPKDRFSAERLKGVDSTLKIQPAKLEDSAVYLCASRVAGSNTGELFFGEGSRLTVL.

This clone was seen only a few times. The rearrangement links TRBV7-9 to TRBJ1-2, with a possible D match to TRBD1 (5 bases). The length of the CDR3 is 13 residues. From germline, CDR1 is SEHNR and CDR2 FQNEAQ (reference sequence). V lost 5 bases to trimming and J lost 4 bases, with 11 bases between them. The CDR3 protein is CASSPKGFYGYTF. The CDR3 DNA follows: TGTGCCAGCAGCCCCAAGGGGTTCTATGGCTACACCTTC.

The V call is TRBV30, the J call TRBJ1-6, with a possible D match to TRBD1 (5 bases). CDR1 GTSNPN and CDR2 SVGIG come from the germline V gene (reference sequence). V was trimmed by 1 base and J by 8 bases, leaving 9 bases between them. This CDR3 has 13 amino acids. CDR3 in amino acids: CAWSAGYDSPLHF. Here the CDR3 DNA reads TGTGCCTGGAGTGCAGGGTACGATTCACCCCTCCACTTT.

The chain is built from TRBV10-3 and TRBJ2-7, with unresolved D. The CDR3 spans 12 residues. Deletions cut 4 bases from V and 4 bases from J, with 8 bases between. Looked up from germline, CDR1 is ENHRY and CDR2 is SYGVKD. Here the CDR3 reads CAISGRFYEQYF. The CDR3 nucleotides are TGTGCCATCAGTGGCAGATTTTACGAGCAGTACTTC.

The chain carries TRBV6-5 and TRBJ1-1; the match to TRBD1 covers 8 bases. The V and J ends lost 6 bases and 8 bases, in that order; junction bases with no gene match: 5. The CDR3 runs 12 residues. Germline assignment: CDR1 MNHEY and CDR2 SVGAGI. DNA for the CDR3: TGTGCCAGCAGATCCCGGGACAGGGAAGCTTTCTTT. It codes for CASRSRDREAFF.

The chain recombines TRBV9 with TRBJ2-2, with TRBD1 identical over 7 bases. The CDR3 has 16 amino acids. With 3 bases clipped from V and 0 bases from J, the junction kept 5 bases outside the gene matches. Germline V lookup: CDR1 SGDLS, CDR2 YYNGEE. CDR3 loop: CASSEETGSNTGELFF. CDR3 DNA: TGTGCCAGCAGCGAAGAGACAGGGTCGAACACCGGGGAGCTGTTTTTT. Filled out from reference TRBV9 and TRBJ2-2, the complete variable domain reads DSGVTQTPKHLITATGQRVTLRCSPRSGDLSVYWYQQSLDQGLQFLIQYYNGEERAKGNILERFSAQQFPDLHSELNLSSLELGDSALYFCASSEETGSNTGELFFGEGSRLTVL.

This CDR3 reads CASSEAGAQETQYF. As DNA, the CDR3 is TGTGCCAGCAGCGAAGCGGGGGCCCAAGAGACCCAGTACTTC. This chain uses TRBV6-2 or TRBV6-3 with TRBJ2-5; 8 bases agree with TRBD2. This CDR3 comprises 14 residues. Trimming cost V 6 bases and J 1 base; bases outside gene matches: 4. CDR1 is MNHEY, CDR2 SVGEGT, per germline.

The V gene is TRBV19, the J gene TRBJ1-6; D possibly corresponds to TRBD1 (5 bases). Per the germline V gene, CDR1 is LNHDA and CDR2 is SQIVND (reference sequence). CDR3 length: 17 residues. V was cut by 1 base and J by 5 bases, with 15 bases left in between. CDR3 nucleotides: TGTGCCAGTAGTATAGGGGCAGGGCGTCGAAATAATTCACCCCTCCACTTT. This gives the protein CASSIGAGRRNNSPLHF. Full variable domain (missing parts from reference TRBV19 and TRBJ1-6): DGGITQSPKYLFRKEGQNVTLSCEQNLNHDAMYWYRQDPGQGLRLIYYSQIVNDFQKGDIAEGYSVSREKKESFPLTVTSAQKNPTAFYLCASSIGAGRRNNSPLHFGNGTRLTVT.

V and J are TRBV21-1 and TRBJ2-3; TRBD1 is the table's D call and was not checked against the DNA. TRBV21-1 is flagged as a pseudogene. This CDR3 contains 18 residues. The CDR3 loop reads CASSKLTPGQGSPGTQYF. The CDR3 DNA follows: TGTGCCAGCAGCAAACTAACCCCCGGACAGGGGTCCCCGGGTACGCAGTATTTT.

The rearrangement links TRBV6-6 to TRBJ1-2; D not resolved. The CDR3 is 12 amino acids. The germline V gene encodes CDR1 MNHNY and CDR2 SVGAGI (reference sequence). V was cut by 2 bases and J by 4 bases, with 5 bases left in between. CDR3 in amino acids: CASSYLFYGYTF. The DNA of the CDR3 is TGTGCCAGCAGTTACCTTTTCTATGGCTACACCTTC.

V gene TRBV5-1 combines with J gene TRBJ2-3; 13 positions agree with TRBD2. V was clipped by 4 bases and J by 0 bases; unmatched bases: 11. CDR1 and CDR2 from the germline V gene are SGHRS and YFSETQ. The CDR3 has 19 residues. CDR3 sequence reads: CASSRTRTSGGTSTDTQYF. In DNA, the CDR3 is TGCGCCAGCAGCCGGACCCGGACTAGCGGGGGCACTAGCACAGATACGCAGTATTTT.

This rearrangement joins TRBV6-2 or TRBV6-3 to TRBJ1-2; 12 bases are a match to TRBD1. V lost 1 base to trimming and J lost 4 bases; unmatched junction nucleotides: 7. This CDR3 comprises 17 residues. Germline V lookup: CDR1 MNHEY, CDR2 SVGEGT. This CDR3 is CASSYYRDRGQGYGYTF. The CDR3 DNA sequence: TGTGCCAGCAGTTACTACCGGGACAGGGGGCAGGGCTATGGCTACACCTTC.

V gene TRBV11-3 combines with J gene TRBJ2-5, with 7 bases aligning to TRBD1. This CDR3 has 15 residues. The V segment lost 0 bases and the J segment 1 base; nucleotides outside the gene matches: 2. The germline V gene has CDR1 SGHNT and CDR2 YENEEA. As DNA, the CDR3 is TGTGCCAGCAGCTTAGAGTGGACAGGCCAAGAGACCCAGTACTTC. Residues: CASSLEWTGQETQYF.

The gene calls are TRBV10-3 and TRBJ2-7; 10 bases align to TRBD2. CDR1 is ENHRY, CDR2 SYGVKD, per germline. Trimming took 2 bases from V and 2 from J; bases not matched to a gene: 12. CDR3 length: 18 amino acids. The CDR3: CAISEPLRRTSGTYEQYF. Here the CDR3 DNA reads TGTGCCATCAGTGAGCCTCTCCGGAGGACTAGCGGAACCTACGAGCAGTACTTC.

This clone was counted a few times. This rearrangement joins TRBV12-3 or TRBV12-4 to TRBJ1-5, with 7 bases that match TRBD1. Germline trimming cut 8 bases from V and 6 bases from J; bases unmatched to any gene: 7. This CDR3 has 13 residues. The CDR3 spells CASVKTGTQPQHF. The CDR3 region has the DNA TGTGCCAGCGTGAAGACAGGGACTCAGCCCCAGCATTTT.

This clone has just a few counts. The chain couples TRBV21-1 to TRBJ1-1; the D call TRBD1 from the table was never checked on the DNA. TRBV21-1 is a recognized pseudogene. The CDR3 contains 14 residues. This CDR3 reads CASSKVGQNTEAFF. In DNA form, the CDR3 reads TGTGCCAGCAGCAAAGTTGGCCAGAACACTGAAGCTTTCTTT.

This sequence joins TRBV20-1 and TRBJ2-7; D is ambiguous. The CDR3 has 11 amino acids. Between the trimmed V and J ends, which lost 3 bases and 3 bases, there was a span of 6 bases. The germline V gene encodes CDR1 DFQATT and CDR2 SNEGSKA (reference sequence). CDR3 residues: CSASRDYEQYF. As DNA, the CDR3 is TGCAGTGCTAGTCGCGACTACGAGCAGTACTTC.

The CDR3 region has the DNA TGTGCAAGTCCACCAACAACGAATGGCTACACCTTC. Protein product: CASPPTTNGYTF. This chain uses TRBV12-2 with TRBJ1-2; TRBD1 was called by the table and not checked on the DNA. TRBV12-2 is termed a pseudogene. The CDR3 covers 12 residues.

The V and J genes are TRBV30 and TRBJ1-2, with TRBD1 matching over 8 bases. The length of the CDR3 is 11 residues. Germline lookup yields CDR1 GTSNPN and CDR2 SVGIG (reference sequence). Trimming took 6 bases from V and 7 from J; bases not matched to a gene: 4. CDR3 bases: TGTGCCTGCTCGACAGGGGCTGGCTACACCTTC. Protein sequence: CACSTGAGYTF. The full variable domain, with the rest looked up from reference TRBV30 and TRBJ1-2, is SQTIHQWPATLVQPVGSPLSLECTVEGTSNPNLYWYRQAAGRGLQLLFYSVGIGQISSEVPQNLSASRPQDRQFILSSKKLLLSDSGFYLCACSTGAGYTFGSGTRLTVV.

The chain recombines TRBV27 with TRBJ1-1; D gene unclear. Trimming pared 6 bases from V and 4 bases from J, leaving 15 bases between. Looked up from germline, CDR1 is MNHEY and CDR2 is SMNVEV (reference sequence). The CDR3 has 14 amino acids. DNA of the CDR3: TGTGCCAGCAGCCAGACATCCCTTGGCACTGAAGCTTTCTTT. Translated: CASSQTSLGTEAFF.

The V and J genes are TRBV5-1 and TRBJ1-3, with D maybe TRBD1 (6 bases). V was cut by 4 bases and J by 2 bases, with 19 bases left in between. Germline values: CDR1 SGHRS, CDR2 YFSETQ. The CDR3 is 17 residues long. CDR3 bases: TGCGCCAGCAGCCCGCCCGACAGGACAAACGCTGGAAACACCATATATTTT. This sequence encodes CASSPPDRTNAGNTIYF.

V gene TRBV19 combines with J gene TRBJ2-7, with 7 nucleotides matching TRBD1. The CDR3 covers 14 residues. Unmatched junction bases numbered 4, after V lost 2 bases and J lost 3 bases. Germline V gives CDR1 LNHDA, CDR2 SQIVND (reference sequence). This CDR3 is CASSIRGLGYEQYF. CDR3 nucleotides: TGTGCCAGTAGTATAAGGGGGCTAGGCTACGAGCAGTACTTC. Full variable domain (outside the CDR3, taken from reference TRBV19 and TRBJ2-7): DGGITQSPKYLFRKEGQNVTLSCEQNLNHDAMYWYRQDPGQGLRLIYYSQIVNDFQKGDIAEGYSVSREKKESFPLTVTSAQKNPTAFYLCASSIRGLGYEQYFGPGTRLTVT.

This clone was recorded once. The rearrangement joins TRBV6-5 to TRBJ1-2; 11 bases fit TRBD1. J was trimmed by 4 bases and V by 6 bases; bases with no gene match: 4. Germline CDR1 is MNHEY and CDR2 is SVGAGI. There are 14 residues in the CDR3. CDR3 in amino acids: CASRKGQGVYGYTF. The CDR3 DNA is TGTGCCAGCAGGAAGGGACAGGGGGTCTATGGCTACACCTTC.

The gene calls are TRBV5-5 and TRBJ2-5; D possibly corresponds to TRBD1 (6 bases). Trimming pared 2 bases from V and 5 bases from J, leaving 7 bases between. The CDR3 extends over 12 amino acids. Germline V gene lookup returns CDR1 SGHKS and CDR2 YYEKEE (reference sequence). This CDR3 is CASSLRGETQYF. CDR3 nucleotides: TGTGCCAGCAGCTTAAGGGGGGAGACCCAGTACTTC.

In its sample, this clone was seen many times. This chain connects TRBV2 to TRBJ1-3; TRBD1 might be the D (5 bases). The germline gives CDR1 SNHLY, CDR2 FYNNEI. The CDR3 is made up of 15 amino acids. The V end lost 2 bases, the J end lost 3 bases, and 11 bases lay between the germline ends. The CDR3 DNA reads as TGTGCCAGCAGTGAATGGGGCTTCGGTGGAAACACCATATATTTT. Its protein is CASSEWGFGGNTIYF.

In this sample, this clone turned up a few times. Here the CDR3 DNA reads TGTGCCAGCTCACCGGACAGTGGCAATCAGCCCCAGCATTTT. Encoded protein: CASSPDSGNQPQHF. V and J are TRBV18 and TRBJ1-5; D possibly corresponds to TRBD1 (6 bases). The CDR3 length is 14 residues. V gave up 3 bases and J gave up 2 bases, with 8 bases separating them. Germline CDR1 KGHSH, CDR2 LQKENI.

The genes are TRBV19 and TRBJ1-1; D is unresolved. V dropped 3 bases and J dropped 1 base, with 6 bases sitting between them. The CDR3 has 13 amino acids. CDR1 is LNHDA and CDR2 is SQIVND in the germline V gene (reference sequence). CDR3: CASSMTWNTEAFF. The CDR3 coding sequence is TGTGCCAGTAGTATGACATGGAACACTGAAGCTTTCTTT.